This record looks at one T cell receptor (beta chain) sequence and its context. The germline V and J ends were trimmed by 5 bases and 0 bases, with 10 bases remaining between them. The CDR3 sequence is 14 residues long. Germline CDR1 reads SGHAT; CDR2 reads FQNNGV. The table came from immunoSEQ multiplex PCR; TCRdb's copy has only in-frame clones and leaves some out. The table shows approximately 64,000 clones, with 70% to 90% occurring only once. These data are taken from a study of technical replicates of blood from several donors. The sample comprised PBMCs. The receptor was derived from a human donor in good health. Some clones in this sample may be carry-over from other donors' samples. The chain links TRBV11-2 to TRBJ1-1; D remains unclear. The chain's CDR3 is CASSPVHLNTEAFF. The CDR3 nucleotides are TGTGCCAGCAGCCCTGTGCACTTGAACACTGAAGCTTTCTTT.